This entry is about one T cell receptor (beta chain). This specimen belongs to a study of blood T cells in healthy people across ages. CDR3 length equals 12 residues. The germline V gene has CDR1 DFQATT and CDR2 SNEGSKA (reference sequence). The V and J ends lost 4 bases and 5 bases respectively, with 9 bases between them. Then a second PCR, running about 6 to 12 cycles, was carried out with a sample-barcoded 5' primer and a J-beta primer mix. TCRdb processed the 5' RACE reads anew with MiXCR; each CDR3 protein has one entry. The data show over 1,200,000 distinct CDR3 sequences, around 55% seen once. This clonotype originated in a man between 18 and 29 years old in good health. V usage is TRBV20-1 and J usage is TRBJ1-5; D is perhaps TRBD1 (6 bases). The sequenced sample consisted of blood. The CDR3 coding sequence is TGCAGTGCTAAAAACAGGGATCAGCCCCAGCATTTT. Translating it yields CSAKNRDQPQHF.